Each of the 9 T cell receptor beta chains below was sequenced from the same sample in a study of beta chain features in type 1 diabetes. Isolated RNA was reverse transcribed in full, so expressed TCRB transcripts were sequenced. TCRdb's table, derived via immunoSEQ multiplex PCR, lists solely in-frame clones and lacks some. Among hundreds of thousands of clones listed, approximately 8.2% were seen once. Sequencing used central memory CD4+ T cells from blood. These receptors originate from a woman aged 18-35 years in good health.

V usage is TRBV4-2 and J usage is TRBJ2-1; D is unclear. The V end lost 1 base, the J end lost 4 bases, and 14 bases lay between the germline ends. The germline gives CDR1 LGHNA, CDR2 YNFKEQ. The CDR3 has 16 residues. CDR3 bases: TGTGCCAGCAGCCAAGGAGGCGGTTGGTATTACAATGAGCAGTTCTTC. Protein: CASSQGGGWYYNEQFF.

The V and J genes are TRBV29-1 and TRBJ1-1; D is perhaps TRBD1 (5 bases). Germline V gene sequence: CDR1 SQVTM, CDR2 ANQGSEA. This CDR3 has 13 amino acids. Trimming stripped 3 bases from V and 5 bases from J, with 13 bases between. CDR3 nucleotides: TGCAGCGTTGACTGGGGACTAGGGACTGAAGCTTTCTTT. Encoded protein: CSVDWGLGTEAFF.

This clone has just a few counts. The chain links TRBV2 to TRBJ2-5, with 10 bases that match TRBD2. V shed 3 bases, J shed 1 base, and the junction held 8 bases outside the gene matches. Germline V lookup: CDR1 SNHLY, CDR2 FYNNEI. CDR3 length: 17 residues. In nucleotides, the CDR3 is TGTGCCAGCAGTGATCAACTAGCGGGACCTTTCCAAGAGACCCAGTACTTC. The encoded protein is CASSDQLAGPFQETQYF.

This clone was seen ten or more times. The chain employs TRBV28 and TRBJ2-7; D perhaps matches TRBD1 (6 bases). Trimming stripped 6 bases from V and 5 bases from J, with 11 bases between. Looked up from germline, CDR1 is MDHEN and CDR2 is SYDVKM. The CDR3 consists of 12 residues. The CDR3 region has the DNA TGTGCCAGCAGAGGTACAGGGAACGAGCAGTACTTC. This translates into CASRGTGNEQYF.

There are a few counts of this clone. The rearrangement links TRBV27 to TRBJ1-4; TRBD1 matches 10 bases. CDR3 length: 17 residues. V gave up 9 bases and J gave up 4 bases; unmatched junction bases: 14. Germline CDR1 reads MNHEY; CDR2 reads SMNVEV (reference sequence). The CDR3 sequence is CASSPRQGAGRNEKLFF. CDR3 nucleotides: TGTGCCAGTTCGCCACGACAGGGGGCGGGCCGTAATGAAAAACTGTTTTTT. Filled out from reference TRBV27 and TRBJ1-4, the complete variable domain reads EAQVTQNPRYLITVTGKKLTVTCSQNMNHEYMSWYRQDPGLGLRQIYYSMNVEVTDKGDVPEGYKVSRKEKRNFPLILESPSPNQTSLYFCASSPRQGAGRNEKLFFGSGTQLSVL.

This clone has just a few counts. The rearrangement joins TRBV4-2 to TRBJ2-2; TRBD2 aligns across 10 bases. CDR3 length: 17 residues. Trimming removed 0 bases from V and 4 bases from J; junction bases left unmatched: 5. Germline CDR1 is LGHNA and CDR2 is YNFKEQ. This CDR3 is CASSQEPGLALTGELFF. For the CDR3, the DNA is TGTGCCAGCAGCCAAGAACCGGGACTAGCGCTCACCGGGGAGCTGTTTTTT.

This clone has at least ten counts. The chain combines TRBV9 with TRBJ2-7; 7 bases match TRBD2. Germline-derived CDR1 and CDR2 are SGDLS and YYNGEE. The trim removed 0 bases at V and 2 bases at J, leaving 2 bases unmatched. The CDR3 consists of 14 residues. CDR3 in amino acids: CASSVGGSTYEQYF. The CDR3, as DNA: TGTGCCAGCAGCGTAGGCGGGAGCACCTACGAGCAGTACTTC.

This clone was seen at least ten times. This sequence joins TRBV15 and TRBJ2-1; 7 bases match TRBD2. This CDR3 region has 15 residues. The J segment lost 5 bases and the V segment lost 4 bases, leaving 8 bases of the junction unmatched. CDR1 and CDR2 (germline): LNHNV, YYDKDF (reference sequence). The chain's CDR3 is CATSKGLRVDNEQFF. The CDR3 nucleotides read TGTGCCACCAGCAAGGGACTACGAGTCGACAATGAGCAGTTCTTC.

The chain links TRBV13 to TRBJ2-7; TRBD2 matches at 10 bases. J was trimmed by 4 bases and V by 0 bases; bases with no gene match: 6. The CDR3 is made up of 16 amino acids. The V gene's germline CDR1 is PRHDT and CDR2 FYEKMQ (reference sequence). This CDR3 is CASSLGSGRFPYEQYF. CDR3 DNA: TGTGCCAGCAGCTTAGGTAGCGGGAGGTTTCCTTACGAGCAGTACTTC.